The present T cell receptor beta chain was sequenced within a study of a mutant IDH1 vaccine in newly diagnosed glioma. Background on the study: Treated patients, about 60% male and roughly 40% female, averaged about 40 years of age. Standard pretreatment was either radiotherapy, temozolomide, or, for most, radiochemotherapy with temozolomide.

As to time point: week 47, end of study. One vaccine dose held 300 ug of mutant IDH1 20-mer peptide and came with topical imiquimod. General study results and limits: Shifts in the top peripheral T cell clonotypes seemed unrelated to pseudoprogression.

Details on this clone: The target antigen is unknown.

Profiling relied on immunoSEQ multiplex PCR, and the TCRdb table lists in-frame clones only, not all of them. This sample has approximately 32,000 clones, with roughly 87% found just once. Germline-derived CDR1 and CDR2 are SGHAT and FQNNGV. Germline trimming cut 8 bases from V and 0 bases from J; bases unmatched to any gene: 11. The CDR3 spans 17 residues. This clonotype was obtained from a man between 40 and 49 years old with glioma. Source: PBMCs, taken from a glioma patient whose treatment included an IDH1 peptide vaccine. The chain combines TRBV11-2 with TRBJ1-3; 9 nucleotides match TRBD1. CDR3 sequence reads: CASGSLDRGLSGNTIYF. CDR3 coding DNA: TGTGCCAGCGGGAGCCTGGACAGGGGTCTCTCTGGAAACACCATATATTTT. Full variable domain (rest looked up from reference TRBV11-2 and TRBJ1-3): EAGVAQSPRYKIIEKRQSVAFWCNPISGHATLYWYQQILGQGPKLLIQFQNNGVVDDSQLPKDRFSAERLKGVDSTLKIQPAKLEDSAVYLCASGSLDRGLSGNTIYFGEGSWLTVV.